This TCR beta chain was retrieved from a study of T cell changes during pregnancy in multiple sclerosis. The CDR3 totals 15 residues. The germline gives CDR1 SGHAT, CDR2 FQNNGV. Trimming stripped 0 bases from V and 2 bases from J, with 10 bases between. TCRdb's copy holds only in-frame clones and misses some; the assay was immunoSEQ multiplex PCR. The sample lists tens of thousands of clones; about nine tenths were seen once. The TCR comes from a female donor with multiple sclerosis, enrolled in a pregnancy study. The source material was peripheral blood, sampled in the first trimester of pregnancy. This chain connects TRBV11-2 to TRBJ2-5; TRBD1 might be the D (6 bases). CDR3 in DNA: TGTGCCAGCAGCTTAGATGGACAGCCACAAGAGACCCAGTACTTC. Its translation is CASSLDGQPQETQYF.